This is a list of T cell receptor beta chains from one sample in a study of cytomegalovirus exposure and HLA in healthy donors. Method: immunoSEQ multiplex PCR; TCRdb's copy keeps in-frame clones and lacks some. The sample has 150,000 to 180,000 clones, 65% to 75% seen once; the top ten hold under 2.5%. The sequencing input was PBMCs. These receptor sequences come from a man younger than 45 in good health and CMV-seronegative. The CDR3 runs from the conserved cysteine through the conserved F or W. Fields, in order: clone size, V gene, J gene, D gene, CDR3 protein, CDR3 DNA. A D gene is named only where the DNA matches it firmly. Clone size is given for some rows only: seen once, a few or many times, or a class if the clone is expanded.

abundance: few
v_gene: TRBV7-2
j_gene: TRBJ2-3
d_gene: TRBD2
CDR3aa: CASSLGLAGYTQYF
CDR3nt: TGTGCCAGCAGCTTAGGGCTAGCGGGGTATACGCAGTATTTT

abundance: once
v_gene: TRBV5-1
j_gene: TRBJ1-5
d_gene: TRBD1
CDR3aa: CASSFEGGQPQNF
CDR3nt: TGCGCCAGCAGCTTTGAGGGGGGACAGCCCCAGAATTTT

abundance: NA
v_gene: TRBV5-1
j_gene: TRBJ2-3
d_gene: TRBD2
CDR3aa: CASSLRTSGGADTQYF
CDR3nt: TGCGCCAGCAGCCTTCGGACTAGCGGGGGCGCAGATACGCAGTATTTT

abundance: NA
v_gene: TRBV7-2
j_gene: TRBJ1-1
d_gene: NA
CDR3aa: CASSFTGPAFF
CDR3nt: TGTGCCAGCAGCTTTACAGGGCCAGCTTTCTTT

abundance: NA
v_gene: TRBV2
j_gene: TRBJ1-4
d_gene: TRBD1
CDR3aa: CASSSKGQANEKLFF
CDR3nt: TGTGCCAGCTCATCAAAGGGACAGGCTAATGAAAAACTGTTTTTT

abundance: NA
v_gene: TRBV15
j_gene: TRBJ2-7
d_gene: TRBD1
CDR3aa: CAARRGQGWGEQYF
CDR3nt: TGTGCCGCCAGGAGGGGACAGGGATGGGGAGAGCAGTACTTC

abundance: NA
v_gene: TRBV5-1
j_gene: TRBJ2-4
d_gene: TRBD2
CDR3aa: CASSFRPTSSIDGIQYF
CDR3nt: TGCGCCAGCAGCTTCCGACCGACTAGCTCAATTGATGGCATTCAGTACTTC

abundance: NA
v_gene: TRBV4-2
j_gene: TRBJ2-5
d_gene: TRBD2
CDR3aa: CASSQERGVLLEGEQYF
CDR3nt: TGTGCCAGCAGCCAAGAGCGGGGGGTCCTCCTTGAAGGGGAGCAGTACTTC

abundance: NA
v_gene: TRBV14
j_gene: TRBJ1-6
d_gene: NA
CDR3aa: CASSQSSGVRSPLHF
CDR3nt: TGTGCCAGCAGCCAGTCCTCAGGGGTCCGGTCACCCCTCCACTTT

abundance: medium-sized
v_gene: TRBV6-1
j_gene: TRBJ2-3
d_gene: TRBD2
CDR3aa: CASSEASGGTSDTQYF
CDR3nt: TGTGCCAGCAGTGAAGCGAGCGGGGGGACCTCAGATACGCAGTATTTT

abundance: NA
v_gene: TRBV6-5
j_gene: TRBJ1-2
d_gene: TRBD1
CDR3aa: CASSYLTGVGGYTF
CDR3nt: TGTGCCAGCAGTTACCTTACAGGGGTTGGCGGCTACACCTTC

abundance: once
v_gene: TRBV19
j_gene: TRBJ2-5
d_gene: NA
CDR3aa: CASSIQEAQYF
CDR3nt: TGTGCCAGTAGCATCCAAGAGGCCCAGTACTTC

abundance: NA
v_gene: TRBV6-5
j_gene: TRBJ1-1
d_gene: NA
CDR3aa: CASSYSTPSKGAFF
CDR3nt: TGTGCCAGCAGTTACTCGACGCCTTCCAAGGGGGCTTTCTTT

abundance: NA
v_gene: TRBV7-2
j_gene: TRBJ2-7
d_gene: NA
CDR3aa: CASSEDSFSYEQYF
CDR3nt: TGTGCCAGCAGCGAAGACTCGTTCTCCTACGAGCAGTACTTC

abundance: NA
v_gene: TRBV6-5
j_gene: TRBJ2-1
d_gene: NA
CDR3aa: CASMEAQEQFF
CDR3nt: TGTGCCAGCATGGAGGCCCAGGAGCAGTTCTTC

abundance: NA
v_gene: TRBV29-1
j_gene: TRBJ2-5
d_gene: NA
CDR3aa: CSVDKGSEETQYF
CDR3nt: TGCAGCGTTGATAAAGGCAGCGAAGAGACCCAGTACTTC

abundance: NA
v_gene: TRBV23-1
j_gene: TRBJ2-7
d_gene: TRBD1
CDR3aa: CASSQGGQGTYEQYF
CDR3nt: TGCGCCAGCAGTCAAGGAGGACAGGGCACCTACGAGCAGTACTTC

abundance: NA
v_gene: TRBV7-9
j_gene: TRBJ2-3
d_gene: NA
CDR3aa: CATLAVSNTQYF
CDR3nt: TGTGCCACCCTAGCTGTCAGTAATACGCAGTATTTT

abundance: NA
v_gene: TRBV30
j_gene: TRBJ1-1
d_gene: TRBD1
CDR3aa: CAWTRQGPTEAFF
CDR3nt: TGTGCCTGGACTAGACAGGGGCCCACTGAAGCTTTCTTT

abundance: NA
v_gene: TRBV7-2
j_gene: TRBJ1-6
d_gene: TRBD1
CDR3aa: CASRRGGDRANSPLHF
CDR3nt: TGTGCCAGCAGACGAGGTGGGGACAGGGCTAATTCACCCCTCCACTTT

abundance: NA
v_gene: TRBV10-2
j_gene: TRBJ2-5
d_gene: NA
CDR3aa: CASSSEETQYF
CDR3nt: TGCGCCAGCAGTTCCGAAGAGACCCAGTACTTC

abundance: NA
v_gene: TRBV5-3
j_gene: TRBJ2-7
d_gene: TRBD2
CDR3aa: CARSLESSGGYTTYEQYF
CDR3nt: TGTGCCAGAAGCTTGGAGTCTAGCGGGGGGTATACAACCTACGAGCAGTACTTC

abundance: NA
v_gene: TRBV6-1
j_gene: TRBJ2-3
d_gene: NA
CDR3aa: CASSEARHTQYF
CDR3nt: TGTGCCAGCAGTGAAGCCAGGCATACGCAGTATTTT

abundance: NA
v_gene: TRBV21-1
j_gene: TRBJ2-3
d_gene: NA
CDR3aa: CAGGAHNTDTQYF
CDR3nt: TGTGCCGGGGGGGCACATAACACAGATACGCAGTATTTT

abundance: NA
v_gene: TRBV4-2
j_gene: TRBJ2-1
d_gene: TRBD2
CDR3aa: CASSQGAGGPYNEQFF
CDR3nt: TGTGCCAGCAGCCAAGGAGCGGGGGGCCCTTACAATGAGCAGTTCTTC

abundance: few
v_gene: TRBV28
j_gene: TRBJ1-5
d_gene: NA
CDR3aa: CASSLDRDQPQHF
CDR3nt: TGTGCCAGCAGTTTAGATCGAGATCAGCCCCAGCATTTT

abundance: NA
v_gene: TRBV18
j_gene: TRBJ1-4
d_gene: NA
CDR3aa: CASSPTGNNEKLFF
CDR3nt: TGTGCCAGCTCACCCACCGGGAACAATGAAAAACTGTTTTTT

abundance: NA
v_gene: TRBV5-1
j_gene: TRBJ2-1
d_gene: NA
CDR3aa: CASSLAGGEYNEQFF
CDR3nt: TGCGCCAGCAGCTTGGCGGGGGGCGAATACAATGAGCAGTTCTTC

abundance: NA
v_gene: TRBV5-6
j_gene: TRBJ2-3
d_gene: TRBD2
CDR3aa: CASSSLKRGTYTDTQYF
CDR3nt: TGTGCCAGCAGTTCCCTGAAGCGGGGGACCTACACAGATACGCAGTATTTT

abundance: NA
v_gene: TRBV5-4
j_gene: TRBJ2-3
d_gene: TRBD2
CDR3aa: CASSPGTSGGGDTQYF
CDR3nt: TGTGCCAGCAGTCCCGGGACTAGCGGGGGAGGAGATACGCAGTATTTT

abundance: NA
v_gene: TRBV18
j_gene: TRBJ1-2
d_gene: NA
CDR3aa: CASSPPTAPNYGYTF
CDR3nt: TGTGCCAGCTCACCACCGACAGCACCCAACTATGGCTACACCTTC

abundance: NA
v_gene: TRBV5-8
j_gene: TRBJ1-2
d_gene: NA
CDR3aa: CASSFTGYGYTF
CDR3nt: TGTGCCAGCAGCTTTACAGGGTATGGCTACACCTTC

abundance: NA
v_gene: TRBV9
j_gene: TRBJ2-3
d_gene: NA
CDR3aa: CASSAEGGTSTDTQYF
CDR3nt: TGTGCCAGCAGCGCGGAGGGTGGGACTAGCACAGATACGCAGTATTTT

abundance: NA
v_gene: TRBV5-1
j_gene: TRBJ2-3
d_gene: TRBD1
CDR3aa: CASSRQGAGTDTQYF
CDR3nt: TGCGCCAGCTCCCGACAGGGGGCCGGCACAGATACGCAGTATTTT

abundance: NA
v_gene: TRBV14
j_gene: TRBJ2-1
d_gene: NA
CDR3aa: CASSQVNLIGSNEQFF
CDR3nt: TGTGCCAGCAGCCAAGTCAACCTCATCGGGAGCAATGAGCAGTTCTTC

abundance: NA
v_gene: TRBV27
j_gene: TRBJ1-5
d_gene: NA
CDR3aa: CASSLSVKGDQPQHF
CDR3nt: TGTGCCAGCAGTTTATCGGTGAAGGGGGATCAGCCCCAGCATTTT

abundance: NA
v_gene: TRBV15
j_gene: TRBJ1-5
d_gene: TRBD1
CDR3aa: CATKTGIINQPQHF
CDR3nt: TGTGCCACTAAGACAGGGATAATCAATCAGCCCCAGCATTTT

abundance: NA
v_gene: TRBV19
j_gene: TRBJ1-1
d_gene: NA
CDR3aa: CASSIVAGPLYEAFF
CDR3nt: TGTGCCAGTAGTATTGTAGCGGGACCATTATATGAAGCTTTCTTT

abundance: NA
v_gene: TRBV5-1
j_gene: TRBJ1-5
d_gene: TRBD1
CDR3aa: CASSLGTGNQPQHF
CDR3nt: TGCGCCAGCAGCCTCGGGACAGGGAATCAGCCCCAGCATTTT

abundance: NA
v_gene: TRBV4-1
j_gene: TRBJ2-1
d_gene: TRBD2
CDR3aa: CASSQEGLADNEQFF
CDR3nt: TGCGCCAGCAGCCAAGAAGGACTAGCGGACAATGAGCAGTTCTTC

abundance: NA
v_gene: TRBV5-6
j_gene: TRBJ1-5
d_gene: TRBD1
CDR3aa: CASSFGQGNQPQHF
CDR3nt: TGTGCCAGCAGCTTTGGACAGGGTAATCAGCCCCAGCATTTT

abundance: NA
v_gene: TRBV18
j_gene: TRBJ2-7
d_gene: NA
CDR3aa: CASSPDGSTYEQYF
CDR3nt: TGTGCCAGCTCGCCCGATGGCTCCACCTACGAGCAGTACTTC

abundance: once
v_gene: TRBV28
j_gene: TRBJ1-2
d_gene: NA
CDR3aa: CASITDRNYGYTF
CDR3nt: TGTGCCAGCATCACGGACAGAAACTATGGCTACACCTTC